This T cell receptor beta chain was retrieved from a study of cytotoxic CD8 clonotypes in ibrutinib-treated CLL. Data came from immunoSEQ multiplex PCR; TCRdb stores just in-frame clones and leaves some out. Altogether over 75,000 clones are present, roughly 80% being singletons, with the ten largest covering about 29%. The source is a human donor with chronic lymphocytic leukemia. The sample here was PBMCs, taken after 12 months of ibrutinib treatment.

The CDR3 coding sequence is TGTGCCAGCAGCCAAAGTCAGGGGGCGACTAATGAAAAACTGTTTTTT. Its protein is CASSQSQGATNEKLFF. This chain uses TRBV4-2 with TRBJ1-4; 8 bases map to TRBD1. The CDR3 runs 16 residues. Losses at the gene ends were 2 bases for V and 2 bases for J; bases not matched to a gene: 4. Germline-derived CDR1 and CDR2 are LGHNA and YNFKEQ.